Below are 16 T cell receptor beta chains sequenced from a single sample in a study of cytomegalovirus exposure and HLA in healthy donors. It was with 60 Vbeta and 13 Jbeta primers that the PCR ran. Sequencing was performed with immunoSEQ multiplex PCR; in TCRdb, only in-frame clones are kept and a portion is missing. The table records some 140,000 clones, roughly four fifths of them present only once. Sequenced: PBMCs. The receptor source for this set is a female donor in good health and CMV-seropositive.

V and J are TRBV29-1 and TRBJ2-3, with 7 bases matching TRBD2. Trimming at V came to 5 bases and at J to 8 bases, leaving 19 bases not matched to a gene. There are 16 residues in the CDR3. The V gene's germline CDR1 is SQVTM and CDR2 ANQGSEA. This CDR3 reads CSVPDWRSGAGGTQYF. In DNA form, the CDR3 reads TGCAGCGTTCCGGATTGGCGGAGCGGGGCGGGTGGTACGCAGTATTTT.

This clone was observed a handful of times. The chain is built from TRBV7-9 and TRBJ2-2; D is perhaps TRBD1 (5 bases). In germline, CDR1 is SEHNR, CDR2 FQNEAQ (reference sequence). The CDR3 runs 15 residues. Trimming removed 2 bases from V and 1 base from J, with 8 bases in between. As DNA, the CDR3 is TGTGCCAGCAGCTTACGACAGAGGAACACCGGGGAGCTGTTTTTT. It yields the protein CASSLRQRNTGELFF.

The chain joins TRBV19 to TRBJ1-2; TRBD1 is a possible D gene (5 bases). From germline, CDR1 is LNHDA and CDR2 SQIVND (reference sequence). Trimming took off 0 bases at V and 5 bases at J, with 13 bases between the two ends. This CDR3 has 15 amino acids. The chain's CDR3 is CASSIDPGPRYGYTF. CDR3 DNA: TGTGCCAGTAGTATAGATCCAGGGCCGCGATATGGCTACACCTTC. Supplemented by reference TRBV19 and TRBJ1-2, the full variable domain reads DGGITQSPKYLFRKEGQNVTLSCEQNLNHDAMYWYRQDPGQGLRLIYYSQIVNDFQKGDIAEGYSVSREKKESFPLTVTSAQKNPTAFYLCASSIDPGPRYGYTFGSGTRLTVV.

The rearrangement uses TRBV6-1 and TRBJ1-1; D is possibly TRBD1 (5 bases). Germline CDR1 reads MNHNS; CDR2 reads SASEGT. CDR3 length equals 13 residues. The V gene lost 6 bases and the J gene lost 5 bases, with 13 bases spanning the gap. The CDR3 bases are TGTGCCAGCAGAGGTGGGGCGAGAACTGAAGCTTTCTTT. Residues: CASRGGARTEAFF.

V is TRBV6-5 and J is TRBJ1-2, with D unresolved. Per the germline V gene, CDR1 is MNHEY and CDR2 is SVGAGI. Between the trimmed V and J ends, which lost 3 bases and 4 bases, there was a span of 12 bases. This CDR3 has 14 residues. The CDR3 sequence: CASSYNRAAYGYTF. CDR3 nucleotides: TGTGCCAGCAGTTATAATAGAGCTGCCTATGGCTACACCTTC.

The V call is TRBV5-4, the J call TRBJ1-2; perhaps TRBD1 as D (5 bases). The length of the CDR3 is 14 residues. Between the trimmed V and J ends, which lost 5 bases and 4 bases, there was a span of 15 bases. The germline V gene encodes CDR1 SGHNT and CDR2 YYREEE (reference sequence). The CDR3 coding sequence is TGTGCCAGCAGGGATGGGGCGGACGGCTATGGCTACACCTTC. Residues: CASRDGADGYGYTF.

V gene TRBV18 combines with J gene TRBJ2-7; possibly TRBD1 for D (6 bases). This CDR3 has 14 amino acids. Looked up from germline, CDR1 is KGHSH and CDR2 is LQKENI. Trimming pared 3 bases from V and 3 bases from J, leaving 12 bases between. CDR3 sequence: CASSPTGINYEQYF. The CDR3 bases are TGTGCCAGCTCACCGACAGGAATTAACTACGAGCAGTACTTC.

The CDR3 sequence: CASSETSGGLANEQFF. The CDR3 DNA reads TGTGCCAGCAGTGAAACTAGCGGGGGGTTAGCCAATGAGCAGTTCTTC. The genes are TRBV6-4 and TRBJ2-1, with 12 bases fitting TRBD2. CDR1 and CDR2 from the germline V gene are MRHNA and SNTAGT. This CDR3 contains 16 residues. With 3 bases clipped from V and 6 bases from J, the junction kept 6 bases outside the gene matches.

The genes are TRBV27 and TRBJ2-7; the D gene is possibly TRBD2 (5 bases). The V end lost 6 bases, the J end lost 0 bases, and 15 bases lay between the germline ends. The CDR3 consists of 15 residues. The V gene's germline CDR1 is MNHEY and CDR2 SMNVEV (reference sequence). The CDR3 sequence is CASSRTLSSSYEQYF. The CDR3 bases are TGTGCCAGCAGCCGGACTCTTTCGAGCTCCTACGAGCAGTACTTC.

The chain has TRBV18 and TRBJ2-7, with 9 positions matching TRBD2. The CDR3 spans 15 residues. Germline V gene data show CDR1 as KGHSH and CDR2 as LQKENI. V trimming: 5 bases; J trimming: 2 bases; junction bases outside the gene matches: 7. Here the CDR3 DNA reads TGTGCCAGCTCAGGCGGACTAGCGAGCCCCTACGAGCAGTACTTC. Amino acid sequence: CASSGGLASPYEQYF.

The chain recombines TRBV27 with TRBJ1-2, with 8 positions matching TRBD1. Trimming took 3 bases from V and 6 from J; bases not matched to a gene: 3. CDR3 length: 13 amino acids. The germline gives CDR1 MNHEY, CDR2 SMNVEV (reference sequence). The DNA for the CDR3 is TGTGCCAGCAGTTTCCCACAGGGGGATGGCTACACCTTC. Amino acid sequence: CASSFPQGDGYTF.

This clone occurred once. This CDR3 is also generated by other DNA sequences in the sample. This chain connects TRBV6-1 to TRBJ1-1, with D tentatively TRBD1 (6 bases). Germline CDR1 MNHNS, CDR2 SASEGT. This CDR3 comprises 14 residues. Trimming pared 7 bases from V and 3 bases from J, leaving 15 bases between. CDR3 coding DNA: TGTGCCAGCAAAGGGGAACAGGGATACACTGAAGCTTTCTTT. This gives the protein CASKGEQGYTEAFF.

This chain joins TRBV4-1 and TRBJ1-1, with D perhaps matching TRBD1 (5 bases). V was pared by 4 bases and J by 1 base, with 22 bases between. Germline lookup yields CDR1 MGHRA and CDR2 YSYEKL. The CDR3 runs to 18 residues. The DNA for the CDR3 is TGCGCCAGCAGCCTGAGGTTGCAATCAGGGATTTCGAACACTGAAGCTTTCTTT. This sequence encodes CASSLRLQSGISNTEAFF.

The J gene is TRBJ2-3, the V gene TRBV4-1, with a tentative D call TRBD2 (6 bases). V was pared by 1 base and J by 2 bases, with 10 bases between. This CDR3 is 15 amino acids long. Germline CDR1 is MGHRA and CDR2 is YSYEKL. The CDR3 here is CASSQVWGDTDTQYF. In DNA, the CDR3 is TGCGCCAGCAGCCAAGTTTGGGGGGACACAGATACGCAGTATTTT.

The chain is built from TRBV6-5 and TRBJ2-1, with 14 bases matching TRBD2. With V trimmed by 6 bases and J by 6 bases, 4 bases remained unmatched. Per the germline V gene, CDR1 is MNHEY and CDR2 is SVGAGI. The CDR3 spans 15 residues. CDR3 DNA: TGTGCCAGCAGAGAGACTAGCGGGGGGGGCAATGAGCAGTTCTTC. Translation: CASRETSGGGNEQFF.

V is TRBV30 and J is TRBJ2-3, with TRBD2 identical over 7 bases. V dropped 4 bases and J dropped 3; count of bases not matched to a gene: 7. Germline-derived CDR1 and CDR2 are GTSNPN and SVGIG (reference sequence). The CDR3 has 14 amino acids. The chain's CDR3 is CAWTRTSRTDTQYF. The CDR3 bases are TGTGCCTGGACCAGGACTAGTCGGACAGATACGCAGTATTTT.